This TCR beta chain was captured by sequencing in a study of blood T cell repertoires in COVID-19. Study as a whole: Collection of acute and convalescent COVID-19 samples took place in the United States, Italy and Spain.

V was shortened by 6 bases and J by 5 bases, with 5 bases between the two germline ends. The CDR3 covers 11 residues. Sequencing was performed with immunoSEQ multiplex PCR; in TCRdb, only in-frame clones are kept and a portion is missing. The data show some 300,000 clones, approximately 91% seen once. Clinical histories supplied by participants themselves formed the basis of cohort assignment. Participants classified as exposed had met a COVID-19 case within 2 weeks before study entry. This receptor was taken from a woman in her 30s who had been exposed to COVID-19. The sample was PBMCs or T cells enriched from blood (not recorded which). The rearrangement joins TRBV12-3 or TRBV12-4 to TRBJ2-1; D gene ambiguous. DNA of the CDR3: TGTGCCAGCAGCCGTAACAATGAGCAGTTCTTC. It is translated as CASSRNNEQFF.